These 17 T cell receptor beta chains originate from one sample sequenced in a study of human T cells and chemical hapten exposure. Time point of the sample: patch test 2, 6 weeks after DPC sensitization. Specified treatment: therapeutic diphenylcyclopropenone sensitization with weekly scalp DPC. TCRdb processed the RACE reads anew with MiXCR; each CDR3 protein has one entry. This table has 85,000 to 95,000 distinct CDR3 sequences, about 11% appearing once. Source: whole blood, taken in connection with sensitization to the hapten diphenylcyclopropenone (DPC). The receptor set was obtained from a man in his forties with alopecia areata. Some clones in this sample may be carry-over from other donors' samples.

The chain uses TRBV18 and TRBJ2-7; unclear D gene. Per the germline V gene, CDR1 is KGHSH and CDR2 is LQKENI. The germline V and J ends were trimmed by 2 bases and 5 bases, with 22 bases remaining between them. This CDR3 is built from 17 residues. The DNA of the CDR3 is TGTGCCAGCTCACCAAGACTTACGGACCGTCGGCGCCACGAGCAGTACGTC. Translating it yields CASSPRLTDRRRHEQYV.

This clonotype appeared many times. J is TRBJ2-1 and V is TRBV6-2 or TRBV6-3; D unclear. V lost 4 bases to trimming and J lost 9 bases, with 10 bases between them. This CDR3 region has 12 residues. The germline V gene encodes CDR1 MNHEY and CDR2 SVGEGT. CDR3 sequence: CASSSIIFEQFF. For the CDR3, the DNA is TGTGCCAGCAGTTCCATCATATTTGAGCAGTTCTTC.

This clonotype was detected a few times. The genes are TRBV29-1 and TRBJ2-7; possible D gene TRBD2, 5 bases. The CDR3 runs 12 residues. V shed 1 base and J shed 3 bases, with 7 bases lying between them. Germline CDR1 SQVTM, CDR2 ANQGSEA. CDR3 nucleotide sequence: TGCAGCGTTGAAGGAGGGAACTACGAGCAGTACTTC. This encodes CSVEGGNYEQYF.

The CDR3 loop reads CASSSPGRETQYF. The CDR3 nucleotides read TGTGCCAGCAGCTCCCCGGGACGGGAGACCCAGTACTTC. This sequence joins TRBV5-4 and TRBJ2-5, with D perhaps TRBD1 or TRBD2 (5 bases each). The CDR3 covers 13 residues. V was cut by 3 bases and J by 5 bases, with 11 bases left in between. Germline CDR1 reads SGHNT; CDR2 reads YYREEE (reference sequence).

This clonotype was picked up a small number of times. The chain joins TRBV10-3 to TRBJ2-5, with 10 bases fitting TRBD1. This CDR3 comprises 20 residues. Germline V lookup: CDR1 ENHRY, CDR2 SYGVKD. V trimming: 8 bases; J trimming: 2 bases; junction bases outside the gene matches: 23. CDR3 sequence: CAIHTRGPRYLGQGQETQYF. The CDR3 bases are TGTGCCATCCATACGCGAGGACCTCGTTACCTGGGACAGGGGCAAGAGACCCAGTACTTC.

This clonotype was counted only a few times. The J gene is TRBJ1-1, the V gene TRBV13; D remains ambiguous. The V end was cut by 3 bases, the J end by 4 bases, with 12 bases between. Looked up from germline, CDR1 is PRHDT and CDR2 is FYEKMQ (reference sequence). The CDR3 is 14 amino acids. CDR3 loop: CASSFGSITTEAFF. For the CDR3, the DNA is TGTGCCAGCAGCTTTGGGTCCATCACCACTGAAGCTTTCTTT.

This clonotype showed up just a few times. The chain combines TRBV3-1 with TRBJ2-1, with D hard to call. Germline V gives CDR1 LGHDT, CDR2 YNNKEL (reference sequence). The CDR3 is 15 residues long. V shed 3 bases and J shed 4 bases, with 13 bases lying between them. The CDR3 DNA reads as TGTGCCAGCAGCCATACCGCCGGAGCGTACAATGAGCAGTTCTTC. It encodes CASSHTAGAYNEQFF.

This clonotype was seen only a few times. The chain combines TRBV6-5 with TRBJ1-1; D is uncertain. Germline assignment: CDR1 MNHEY and CDR2 SVGAGI. V was clipped by 7 bases and J by 1 base, with 16 bases between them. There are 15 residues in the CDR3. The CDR3 reads CASTHRRGRNTEAFF. The CDR3 region has the DNA TGTGCCAGCACCCACCGACGGGGTCGGAACACTGAAGCTTTCTTT.

The V and J genes are TRBV20-1 and TRBJ2-3; D may match TRBD1 or TRBD2 (5 bases each). CDR1 is DFQATT and CDR2 is SNEGSKA in the germline V gene (reference sequence). V was shortened by 3 bases and J by 4 bases, with 26 bases between the two germline ends. This CDR3 contains 18 residues. The CDR3 reads CSASMGVGTLGPADTQYF. The DNA for the CDR3 is TGCAGTGCTAGTATGGGAGTTGGGACCCTCGGGCCGGCAGATACGCAGTATTTT.

There are a few counts of this clonotype. The chain has TRBV28 and TRBJ2-7, with 11 bases that match TRBD2. CDR3 size: 16 residues. CDR1 is MDHEN, CDR2 SYDVKM, per germline. Unmatched junction bases numbered 6, after V lost 5 bases and J lost 0 bases. This CDR3 is CASSVGTSGSSYEQYV. CDR3 DNA sequence: TGTGCCAGCAGTGTCGGAACTAGCGGGAGCTCCTACGAGCAGTACGTC.

A few counts support this clonotype. The genes are TRBV28 and TRBJ2-7; no reliable D call. Germline CDR1 and CDR2: MDHEN and SYDVKM. This CDR3 has 17 residues. Trimming stripped 5 bases from V and 0 bases from J, with 20 bases between. CDR3 nucleotide sequence: TGTGCCAGCAGTACAACGGTAATGGGCGCGAGCTCCTACGAGCAGTACGTC. Protein sequence: CASSTTVMGASSYEQYV.

In this sample, this clonotype turned up a few times. CDR3 in DNA: TGCGCCAGCAGCCCTCTAGCGGGATTCGACACAGATACGCAGTATTTT. Translating gives CASSPLAGFDTDTQYF. The chain has TRBV4-1 and TRBJ2-3; 9 bases line up with TRBD2. Germline assignment: CDR1 MGHRA and CDR2 YSYEKL. V lost 4 bases and J lost 2; bases outside the gene matches: 7. This CDR3 has 16 amino acids.

The genes are TRBV19 and TRBJ2-3; TRBD2 aligns across 9 bases. Germline V gene lookup returns CDR1 LNHDA and CDR2 SQIVND (reference sequence). The CDR3 has 15 residues. V shed 5 bases, J shed 6 bases, and the junction held 9 bases outside the gene matches. DNA for the CDR3: TGTGCCAGTAGTTCCCTAGCGGGAATTGGGGATACGCAGTATTTT. Translation gives CASSSLAGIGDTQYF.

This clonotype has ten or more counts. The chain has TRBV27 and TRBJ2-3; D remains ambiguous. Trimming left V 6 bases short and J 3 bases short, with 7 bases between. From germline, CDR1 is MNHEY and CDR2 SMNVEV (reference sequence). The CDR3 runs to 12 residues. For the CDR3, the DNA is TGTGCCAGCAGCCCTGGGACAGATACGCAGTATTTT. Encoded protein: CASSPGTDTQYF.

This clonotype was observed many times. CDR3 sequence (DNA): TGTGCCAGCAGTTACAGGGGTAGCACAGATACGCAGTATTTT. Translating it yields CASSYRGSTDTQYF. The rearrangement links TRBV6-5 to TRBJ2-3, with D possibly TRBD1 on 5 matching bases. This CDR3 contains 14 residues. The V end lost 2 bases, the J end lost 0 bases, and 6 bases lay between the germline ends. Germline V gene lookup returns CDR1 MNHEY and CDR2 SVGAGI.

The sample holds many counts of this clonotype. V and J are TRBV3-1 and TRBJ1-5; tentatively, D is TRBD1 (5 bases). Deletions cut 4 bases from V and 5 bases from J, with 12 bases between. The CDR3 runs 14 residues. From germline, CDR1 is LGHDT and CDR2 YNNKEL (reference sequence). The CDR3, as DNA: TGTGCCAGCAGCCCACAGGATGGGTATCAGCCCCAGCATTTT. Translating gives CASSPQDGYQPQHF.

The chain couples TRBV5-4 to TRBJ2-4, with D possibly being TRBD1 (6 bases). Germline V gene data show CDR1 as SGHNT and CDR2 as YYREEE (reference sequence). The germline V and J ends were trimmed by 7 bases and 2 bases, with 19 bases remaining between them. The length of the CDR3 is 16 residues. The CDR3 sequence: CASARDHQGTKNIQYF. The CDR3 bases are TGTGCCAGCGCCCGAGACCACCAGGGGACCAAAAACATTCAGTACTTC. Full variable domain (rest looked up from reference TRBV5-4 and TRBJ2-4): ETGVTQSPTHLIKTRGQQVTLRCSSQSGHNTVSWYQQALGQGPQFIFQYYREEENGRGNFPPRFSGLQFPNYSSELNVNALELDDSALYLCASARDHQGTKNIQYFGAGTRLSVL.